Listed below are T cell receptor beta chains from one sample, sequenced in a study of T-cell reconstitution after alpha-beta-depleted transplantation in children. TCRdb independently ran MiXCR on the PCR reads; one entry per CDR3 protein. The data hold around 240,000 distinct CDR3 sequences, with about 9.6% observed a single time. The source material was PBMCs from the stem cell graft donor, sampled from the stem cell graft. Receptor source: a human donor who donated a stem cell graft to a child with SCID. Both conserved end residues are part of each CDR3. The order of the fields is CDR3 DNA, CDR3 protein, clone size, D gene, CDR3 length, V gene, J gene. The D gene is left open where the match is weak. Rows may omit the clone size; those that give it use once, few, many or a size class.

CDR3nt: TGTGCCAGCAGTTCTAGCGGGGGGGCTCCCGATGAGCAGTTCTTC
CDR3aa: CASSSSGGAPDEQFF
abundance: .
d_gene: TRBD2
len: 15
v_gene: TRBV6-5
j_gene: TRBJ2-1

CDR3nt: TGTGCCAGCAGCCGTAGGCCCGGACAGGGTGGGACTGAAGCTTTCTTT
CDR3aa: CASSRRPGQGGTEAFF
abundance: many
d_gene: TRBD1
len: 16
v_gene: TRBV28
j_gene: TRBJ1-1

CDR3nt: TGTGCCACCCACCCCGGGGGCGGACAGCCCCAGCATTTT
CDR3aa: CATHPGGGQPQHF
abundance: .
d_gene: .
len: 13
v_gene: TRBV15
j_gene: TRBJ1-5

CDR3nt: TGTGCCAGCAGCACGGGACTAGTCTACGAGCAGTACTTC
CDR3aa: CASSTGLVYEQYF
abundance: many
d_gene: TRBD2
len: 13
v_gene: TRBV6-2/TRBV6-3
j_gene: TRBJ2-7

CDR3nt: TGTGCCAGCAAGGCTAGCGGGATCACAGATACGCAGTATTTT
CDR3aa: CASKASGITDTQYF
abundance: many
d_gene: TRBD2
len: 14
v_gene: TRBV12-3/TRBV12-4
j_gene: TRBJ2-3

CDR3nt: TGTGCCAGCAGTCCGGACGCCCGTAATGAAAAACTGTTTTTT
CDR3aa: CASSPDARNEKLFF
abundance: many
d_gene: .
len: 14
v_gene: TRBV5-6
j_gene: TRBJ1-4

CDR3nt: TGCGCCAGCAGCTTGAACAGGGGAATCTACGAGCAGTACTTC
CDR3aa: CASSLNRGIYEQYF
abundance: many
d_gene: TRBD1
len: 14
v_gene: TRBV5-1
j_gene: TRBJ2-7

CDR3nt: TGTGCCACCAGTGATTTGCATGAGGAGGATTGGGGGCCTGACGAGACCCAGTACTTC
CDR3aa: CATSDLHEEDWGPDETQYF
abundance: many
d_gene: .
len: 19
v_gene: TRBV24-1
j_gene: TRBJ2-5

CDR3nt: TGCAGTGCTTCCCAAGAGGATCGGCGCCCCTACGAGCAGTACTTC
CDR3aa: CSASQEDRRPYEQYF
abundance: many
d_gene: .
len: 15
v_gene: TRBV20-1
j_gene: TRBJ2-7

CDR3nt: TGTGCCAGCAGTTTACCCCGGACAGGGTGGGATGGCTACACCTTC
CDR3aa: CASSLPRTGWDGYTF
abundance: many
d_gene: TRBD1
len: 15
v_gene: TRBV28
j_gene: TRBJ1-2

CDR3nt: TGCAGTGCTAGACCATTTGACAGGGCAGGAAACACCATATATTTT
CDR3aa: CSARPFDRAGNTIYF
abundance: many
d_gene: TRBD1
len: 15
v_gene: TRBV20-1
j_gene: TRBJ1-3

CDR3nt: TGTGCCTGGGGATTAGCCAAAAACATTCAGTACTTC
CDR3aa: CAWGLAKNIQYF
abundance: .
d_gene: .
len: 12
v_gene: TRBV30
j_gene: TRBJ2-4

CDR3nt: TGCGCCAGCAGCCCCGGAGGGACAGGGACCTACGAGCAGTACTTC
CDR3aa: CASSPGGTGTYEQYF
abundance: many
d_gene: TRBD1
len: 15
v_gene: TRBV4-1
j_gene: TRBJ2-7

CDR3nt: TGCAGTGCTAGAGATTCTTTTTTGGAGACCCAGTACTTC
CDR3aa: CSARDSFLETQYF
abundance: .
d_gene: .
len: 13
v_gene: TRBV20-1
j_gene: TRBJ2-5

CDR3nt: TGCAGTGCTAGTGGAGGGGGGTCCCCCTACGAGCAGTACTTC
CDR3aa: CSASGGGSPYEQYF
abundance: many
d_gene: .
len: 14
v_gene: TRBV20-1
j_gene: TRBJ2-7

CDR3nt: TGTGCCAGCAGTTCAGCCTTCCCCGGGGATACGCAGTATTTT
CDR3aa: CASSSAFPGDTQYF
abundance: many
d_gene: .
len: 14
v_gene: TRBV6-5
j_gene: TRBJ2-3

CDR3nt: TGTGCCAGCAGCGTAGGAGGGGGGTCAGCAAATTCACCCCTCCACTTT
CDR3aa: CASSVGGGSANSPLHF
abundance: many
d_gene: .
len: 16
v_gene: TRBV9
j_gene: TRBJ1-6

CDR3nt: TGTGCCAGCAGTTTAGAGGGATGGGGGACAGGGAGCTACGAGCAGTACTTC
CDR3aa: CASSLEGWGTGSYEQYF
abundance: .
d_gene: TRBD1
len: 17
v_gene: TRBV12-3/TRBV12-4
j_gene: TRBJ2-7

CDR3nt: TGCGCCAGCAGCTCGTTATTCCCAGGGCTCAATAGCACAGATACGCAGTATTTT
CDR3aa: CASSSLFPGLNSTDTQYF
abundance: .
d_gene: .
len: 18
v_gene: TRBV4-3
j_gene: TRBJ2-3

CDR3nt: TGTGCCAGCTCACCGGTAGGGGAAGAAGCTTTCTTT
CDR3aa: CASSPVGEEAFF
abundance: many
d_gene: .
len: 12
v_gene: TRBV18
j_gene: TRBJ1-1

CDR3nt: TGTGCCAGCAGCTGGACTAGCGGGGCCTACGAGCAGTACTTC
CDR3aa: CASSWTSGAYEQYF
abundance: many
d_gene: TRBD2
len: 14
v_gene: TRBV7-2
j_gene: TRBJ2-7

CDR3nt: TGTGCCAGCAGTTCCTCGATCCGGGAGCAGTACTTC
CDR3aa: CASSSSIREQYF
abundance: many
d_gene: .
len: 12
v_gene: TRBV12-3/TRBV12-4
j_gene: TRBJ2-7

CDR3nt: TGTGCCAGCAGCCCATGGACAGGGAAGGGTAGGACTGAAGCTTTCTTT
CDR3aa: CASSPWTGKGRTEAFF
abundance: many
d_gene: TRBD1
len: 16
v_gene: TRBV7-2
j_gene: TRBJ1-1

CDR3nt: TGTGCCAGCAGTCCGGGACTAGCGGTCGAGCAGTACTTC
CDR3aa: CASSPGLAVEQYF
abundance: many
d_gene: TRBD2
len: 13
v_gene: TRBV12-3/TRBV12-4
j_gene: TRBJ2-7

CDR3nt: TGTGCCAGTAGTAGAGATGACAGGGACAATCAGCCCCAGCATTTT
CDR3aa: CASSRDDRDNQPQHF
abundance: many
d_gene: TRBD1
len: 15
v_gene: TRBV19
j_gene: TRBJ1-5

CDR3nt: TGTGCCAGCAGCCCTGGTTATTTAGGGCGTTCGGAGACCCAGTACTTC
CDR3aa: CASSPGYLGRSETQYF
abundance: many
d_gene: .
len: 16
v_gene: TRBV7-9
j_gene: TRBJ2-5

CDR3nt: TGTGCCAGCAGGGGACAGAACACTGAAGCTTTCTTT
CDR3aa: CASRGQNTEAFF
abundance: many
d_gene: .
len: 12
v_gene: TRBV12-3/TRBV12-4
j_gene: TRBJ1-1

CDR3nt: TGTGCCAGCAGTTTATCGGGCGGGGGGAGGACCGGGGAGCTGTTTTTT
CDR3aa: CASSLSGGGRTGELFF
abundance: many
d_gene: TRBD2
len: 16
v_gene: TRBV27
j_gene: TRBJ2-2

CDR3nt: TGCGCCAGCAGCTTGGGACAGCCCCTTAACTATGGCTACACCTTC
CDR3aa: CASSLGQPLNYGYTF
abundance: many
d_gene: .
len: 15
v_gene: TRBV5-1
j_gene: TRBJ1-2

CDR3nt: TGCGCCAGCAGCTTAGGGGCAGGATCCATGAAAGAGACCCAGTACTTC
CDR3aa: CASSLGAGSMKETQYF
abundance: many
d_gene: .
len: 16
v_gene: TRBV5-1
j_gene: TRBJ2-5

CDR3nt: TGCGCCAGCAGCCAAGATTGGGGGTATAATTCACCCCTCCACTTT
CDR3aa: CASSQDWGYNSPLHF
abundance: many
d_gene: .
len: 15
v_gene: TRBV4-3
j_gene: TRBJ1-6

CDR3nt: TGCGCCAGCAGCTTGGAGATGGGATCGCAGTACTTC
CDR3aa: CASSLEMGSQYF
abundance: many
d_gene: .
len: 12
v_gene: TRBV5-1
j_gene: TRBJ2-7